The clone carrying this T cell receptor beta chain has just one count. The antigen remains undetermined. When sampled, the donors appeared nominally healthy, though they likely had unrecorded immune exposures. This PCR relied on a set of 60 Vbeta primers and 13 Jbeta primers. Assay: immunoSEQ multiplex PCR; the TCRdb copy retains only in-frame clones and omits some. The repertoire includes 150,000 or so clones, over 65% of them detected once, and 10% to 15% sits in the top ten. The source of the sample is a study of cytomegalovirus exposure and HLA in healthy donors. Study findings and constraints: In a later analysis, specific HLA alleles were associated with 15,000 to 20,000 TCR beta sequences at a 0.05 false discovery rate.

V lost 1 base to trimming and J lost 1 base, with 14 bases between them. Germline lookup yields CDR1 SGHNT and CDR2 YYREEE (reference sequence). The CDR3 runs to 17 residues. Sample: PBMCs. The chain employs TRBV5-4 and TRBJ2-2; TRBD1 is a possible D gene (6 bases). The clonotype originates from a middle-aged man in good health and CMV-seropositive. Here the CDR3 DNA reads TGTGCCAGCAGCTTGTGGGGACATGGGCGGAACACCGGGGAGCTGTTTTTT. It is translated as CASSLWGHGRNTGELFF.